This T cell receptor beta chain was recorded in a study of siplizumab effects on memory and regulatory T cells (dated by TCRdb to the late 2010s). Regarding the study in general: The study looked at the effect of siplizumab, an anti-CD2 antibody, on alloreactive T-cell subsets in allogeneic mixed lymphocyte reactions made from human PBMCs. What the research found in general, with its limitations: The cumulative frequency of alloreactive sequences that could be traced back to unstimulated CD4+ memory T cells was significantly reduced by siplizumab. Greater diversity appeared to be present in unstimulated naive T cells than in memory T cells, and a substantial contribution to the alloresponse seemed to be made by naive cells. Sequences below about 10^-5 frequency were poorly captured, so only a minor fraction of alloreactive clones could be mapped to unstimulated subsets. Of the alloreactive CD4+ clones that could be mapped, the Treg-derived share averaged about 67% with siplizumab compared with around 25% in control reactions. A naive or memory phenotype could not be assigned to roughly 75-95% of proliferating CD4+ or CD8+ clones. Whether proliferating Tregs from siplizumab cultures were suppressive was not functionally confirmed.

Sorted unstimulated T cells, along with proliferating T cells recovered from mixed lymphocyte reactions, underwent TCRbeta CDR3 sequencing. Fresh whole blood from ten to eleven HLA-typed healthy donors served as the source for isolating PBMCs. Unstimulated CD4+ regulatory T cells were FACS-sorted to map the origin of alloreactive clones. Notes on this clone: No antigen is known for it. Germline is not matched at one junction end, which may reflect a read error.

Including cysteine and phenylalanine, the CDR3 has 15 amino acids. The retained sequence is limited to the CDR3, 45 bases, with the frame set at the first base. CDR1 and CDR2 are read off the germline V gene (reference sequence) as SSHAT and FNYEAQ. Library preparation was by the immunoSEQ multiplex PCR assay. About 10^5 TCR templates per sample were assayed by the deep sequencing platform. Genomic DNA extracted from sorted T cells was used for TCRbeta CDR3 sequencing. The authors processed their data as follows. The R programming language was used for the clonal analysis of the TCRbeta CDR3 data. Alloreactive CD4+ and CD8+ clones were identified by comparing unstimulated samples to CFSE-low samples taken after the reaction. Regulatory or non-regulatory origin of alloreactive CD4+ clones was assigned by matching sequences to the sorted unstimulated Treg and non-Treg repertoires. This is the immuneACCESS table as TCRdb keeps it, with only in-frame sequences that have V and J called. A part of the clones is gone; compared with another copy, unresolved V genes explain less than half, and the rest is unexplained. That table furnishes V, J and clone size, whereas the DNA furnished D and trimming. The sample table records approximately 100,000 clones; roughly nine tenths of these occur just once. The biggest ten clones account for approximately 0.75% of the sample.

Sequencing was performed on Tregs sorted from blood. The chain employs TRBV7-7 and TRBJ2-1; the D gene is tentatively TRBD1 or TRBD2, each matching 6 bases. This receptor was identified in a human donor in good health. The CDR3 here reads CASSLGGTSYNEQFF. The sequenced DNA is TGTGCTAGCAGCTTAGGCGGGACATCCTACAATGAGCAGTTCTTC. Full variable domain (CDR3 extended with the reference TRBV7-7 and TRBJ2-1 proteins): GAGVSQSPRYKVTKRGQDVTLRCDPISSHATLYWYQQALGQGPEFLTYFNYEAQPDKSGLPSDRFSAERPEGSISTLTIQRTEQRDSAMYRCASSLGGTSYNEQFFGPGTRLTVL.